The clone carrying this TCR beta chain was counted only a few times. Its specificity is not known. This specimen comes from a study of beta chain features in type 1 diabetes. One heparinised blood draw, averaging roughly 110 mL, came from each donor. Sorting of CD4+ naive, central memory, regulatory and stem cell-like memory cells was performed via CD45RO/CCR7/CD25/CD127/CD95/CD27. Germline CDR1 and CDR2: SGHDN and FVKESK. The CDR3 runs 14 residues. The V end was cut by 3 bases, the J end by 4 bases, with 12 bases between. Sequencing targeted expressed TCRB transcripts, as all isolated RNA had been reverse transcribed. This table comes from immunoSEQ multiplex PCR, and its TCRdb copy is limited to in-frame clones, with some not included. The data hold approximately 16,000 clones, with under 80% observed a single time. General study findings and limits: Type 1 diabetes patients had fewer VDJ junction insertions and more deletions. Among all four CD4+ subsets, Type 1 diabetes patients had TCRB CDR3s that were moderately but significantly shorter.

Sequenced input: stem cell memory CD4+ T cells from blood. The sequence derives from a man aged 25-45 years with type 1 diabetes. The rearrangement links TRBV14 to TRBJ2-5; tentatively, D is TRBD1 (6 bases). CDR3: CASSHIDRSETQYF. The CDR3 region has the DNA TGTGCCAGCAGCCACATAGACAGGTCAGAGACCCAGTACTTC.